Each of the 27 T cell receptor beta chains below was sequenced from the same sample in a study of OX40 agonist ivuxolimab in advanced cancers. The table came from immunoSEQ multiplex PCR; TCRdb's copy has only in-frame clones and leaves some out. The data contain 40,000 to 60,000 clones, around 91% of them singletons. The specimen comprised CD4+ or CD8+ T cells sorted from blood, sampled in a trial of the OX40 agonist ivuxolimab. Receptor source: an adult with an advanced solid tumor such as melanoma, head and neck, liver or kidney cancer.

The J gene is TRBJ2-5, the V gene TRBV7-6; perhaps TRBD1 as D (6 bases). This CDR3 spans 13 amino acids. Germline loops: CDR1 SGHVS, CDR2 FNYEAQ. Deletions cut 1 base from V and 4 bases from J, with 7 bases between. The CDR3 loop is CASSLVGGETQYF. The CDR3 bases are TGTGCCAGCAGCTTAGTAGGGGGAGAGACCCAGTACTTC.

Only a few counts were recorded for this clone. The rearrangement links TRBV28 to TRBJ1-5, with 8 nucleotides matching TRBD1. The V segment lost 5 bases and the J segment 4 bases; nucleotides outside the gene matches: 7. The CDR3 extends over 15 amino acids. The V gene's germline CDR1 is MDHEN and CDR2 SYDVKM. CDR3 protein: CASSPGTGRNQPQHF. The CDR3 DNA is TGTGCCAGCAGTCCCGGGACAGGCCGAAATCAGCCCCAGCATTTT. Full variable domain (missing parts from reference TRBV28 and TRBJ1-5): DVKVTQSSRYLVKRTGEKVFLECVQDMDHENMFWYRQDPGLGLRLIYFSYDVKMKEKGDIPEGYSVSREKKERFSLILESASTNQTSMYLCASSPGTGRNQPQHFGDGTRLSIL.

The chain joins TRBV7-8 to TRBJ2-5; D is ambiguous. V lost 1 base and J lost 3, with 9 bases in between. The CDR3 consists of 14 residues. Germline CDR1 SGHVS, CDR2 FQNEAQ. The CDR3 DNA sequence: TGTGCCAGCAGCTTAGGGTTGGCCGAAGAGACCCAGTACTTC. It codes for CASSLGLAEETQYF. Combining the CDR3 with reference TRBV7-8 and TRBJ2-5 gives the whole variable domain GAGVSQSPRYKVAKRGQDVALRCDPISGHVSLFWYQQALGQGPEFLTYFQNEAQLDKSGLPSDRFFAERPEGSVSTLKIQRTQQEDSAVYLCASSLGLAEETQYFGPGTRLLVL.

The chain links TRBV5-1 to TRBJ2-1; 8 nucleotides match TRBD2. Germline V lookup: CDR1 SGHRS, CDR2 YFSETQ. J gave up 6 bases and V 5 bases, and 13 bases lay outside the gene matches. There are 16 residues in the CDR3. This CDR3 reads CASSAVGLAGTNEQFF. As DNA, the CDR3 is TGCGCCAGCAGTGCGGTCGGGCTAGCGGGTACCAATGAGCAGTTCTTC. Full variable domain (remainder filled in from reference TRBV5-1 and TRBJ2-1): KAGVTQTPRYLIKTRGQQVTLSCSPISGHRSVSWYQQTPGQGLQFLFEYFSETQRNKGNFPGRFSGRQFSNSRSEMNVSTLELGDSALYLCASSAVGLAGTNEQFFGPGTRLTVL.

This chain links TRBV21-1 with TRBJ2-3; TRBD2 reflects the table's D call only, with no check against the DNA. TRBV21-1 is a pseudogene. The CDR3 totals 13 residues. The CDR3 is CASSSVRARTQYF. CDR3 DNA: TGTGCCAGCAGTTCAGTGCGGGCCCGTACGCAGTATTTT.

The rearrangement joins TRBV6-1 to TRBJ1-2; D is unclear. The CDR3 is 14 amino acids. Trimming stripped 3 bases from V and 0 bases from J, with 8 bases between. The germline CDR1 and CDR2 sequences are MNHNS and SASEGT. The CDR3 spells CASSEPISNYGYTF. In DNA form, the CDR3 reads TGTGCCAGCAGTGAGCCCATATCTAACTATGGCTACACCTTC.

The genes are TRBV30 and TRBJ1-6; D ambiguous. V was pared by 0 bases and J by 8 bases, with 14 bases between. Germline V gene sequence: CDR1 GTSNPN, CDR2 SVGIG (reference sequence). This CDR3 contains 15 residues. The CDR3 sequence: CAWSVQLHEDSPLHF. The CDR3 DNA is TGTGCCTGGAGTGTACAACTCCACGAGGATTCACCCCTCCACTTT.

The rearrangement joins TRBV5-6 to TRBJ2-7; D is unclear. This CDR3 contains 13 residues. V lost 2 bases, J lost 6 bases, and 12 bases lay in between. Per the germline V gene, CDR1 is SGHDT and CDR2 is YYEEEE. CDR3 amino acids: CASSLPVGGEQYF. Here the CDR3 DNA reads TGTGCCAGCAGCTTACCAGTGGGCGGCGAGCAGTACTTC.

This chain uses TRBV19 with TRBJ2-2; no clear D gene. The germline V gene encodes CDR1 LNHDA and CDR2 SQIVND (reference sequence). The CDR3 has 13 residues. Trimming shortened V by 7 bases and J by 3 bases, and 9 bases separated the two germline ends. The CDR3 loop reads CASKRIDTGELFF. CDR3 bases: TGTGCCAGTAAGAGAATAGACACCGGGGAGCTGTTTTTT. The full variable domain, in which reference TRBV19 and TRBJ2-2 provide the parts outside the CDR3, is DGGITQSPKYLFRKEGQNVTLSCEQNLNHDAMYWYRQDPGQGLRLIYYSQIVNDFQKGDIAEGYSVSREKKESFPLTVTSAQKNPTAFYLCASKRIDTGELFFGEGSRLTVL.

The chain uses TRBV5-6 and TRBJ2-1, with 8 bases lining up with TRBD1. The length of the CDR3 is 14 residues. Losses at the gene ends were 4 bases for V and 4 bases for J; bases not matched to a gene: 4. The germline gives CDR1 SGHDT, CDR2 YYEEEE. The DNA for the CDR3 is TGTGCCAGCAGCCCGAGGACAGGGTACAATGAGCAGTTCTTC. Its translation is CASSPRTGYNEQFF.

V is TRBV2 and J is TRBJ1-4; tentative D call: TRBD1 (6 bases). The ends were cut back, 4 bases at V and 0 bases at J, with 12 bases in the middle. This CDR3 spans 16 amino acids. CDR1 is SNHLY, CDR2 FYNNEI, per germline. CDR3 in amino acids: CASSGRRTATNEKLFF. The CDR3 nucleotides are TGTGCCAGCAGTGGAAGACGGACAGCAACTAATGAAAAACTGTTTTTT.

The gene calls are TRBV4-1 and TRBJ2-3; TRBD1 is a possible D gene (5 bases). Germline CDR1 MGHRA, CDR2 YSYEKL. The CDR3 extends over 14 amino acids. V was cut by 0 bases and J by 1 base, with 5 bases left in between. CDR3 sequence: CASSQDRGTDTQYF. CDR3 coding DNA: TGCGCCAGCAGCCAAGACAGGGGCACAGATACGCAGTATTTT.

The rearrangement links TRBV7-8 to TRBJ2-2; 14 positions agree with TRBD2. Germline CDR1 and CDR2: SGHVS and FQNEAQ. CDR3 length: 18 residues. The trim removed 5 bases at V and 4 bases at J, leaving 9 bases unmatched. CDR3 in amino acids: CASSVTGTSGGRTGELFF. The CDR3 bases are TGTGCCAGCAGCGTAACCGGGACTAGCGGGGGCCGCACCGGGGAGCTGTTTTTT.

The chain is built from TRBV7-6 and TRBJ2-1, with D possibly being TRBD1 (9 bases). This CDR3 comprises 17 residues. Trimming stripped 1 base from V and 7 bases from J, with 20 bases between. The germline gives CDR1 SGHVS, CDR2 FNYEAQ. CDR3 protein: CASSLDPGQGGRNEQFF. CDR3 sequence (DNA): TGTGCCAGCAGCTTAGACCCGGGACAGGGCGGGAGGAATGAGCAGTTCTTC.

This chain uses TRBV6-1 with TRBJ2-3; unclear D gene. Germline lookup yields CDR1 MNHNS and CDR2 SASEGT. The CDR3 contains 14 residues. With 0 bases removed from V and 1 base from J, the gap between germline ends came to 5 bases. CDR3 residues: CASSEADGTDTQYF. CDR3 nucleotide sequence: TGTGCCAGCAGTGAAGCCGATGGCACAGATACGCAGTATTTT.

V is TRBV28 and J is TRBJ2-7; D gene ambiguous. CDR3 length equals 14 residues. From germline, CDR1 is MDHEN and CDR2 SYDVKM. Trimming removed 5 bases at V and 4 bases at J, with 15 bases between. The CDR3 nucleotides are TGTGCCAGCAGTCATGGCTACCTTCTTTACGAGCAGTACTTC. It specifies CASSHGYLLYEQYF.

V and J are TRBV19 and TRBJ2-3; 11 bases are shared with TRBD2. CDR3 size: 15 residues. Per the germline V gene, CDR1 is LNHDA and CDR2 is SQIVND (reference sequence). The V segment lost 5 bases and the J segment 3 bases; nucleotides outside the gene matches: 4. The CDR3 protein is CASSSTSGVTDTQYF. As DNA, the CDR3 is TGTGCCAGTAGTTCGACTAGCGGGGTGACAGATACGCAGTATTTT.

The CDR3 DNA is TGTGCCAGTAGTATGGGTAGAAATAGCAATCAGCCCCAGCATTTT. Protein product: CASSMGRNSNQPQHF. The gene calls are TRBV19 and TRBJ1-5; D not certain. The CDR3 has 15 amino acids. In germline, CDR1 is LNHDA, CDR2 SQIVND (reference sequence). V lost 3 bases to trimming and J lost 0 bases, with 9 bases between them.

This chain links TRBV9 with TRBJ2-2; 7 positions agree with TRBD2. CDR3 length: 14 amino acids. Per germline, CDR1 SGDLS and CDR2 YYNGEE. The junction had 1 base not matched to a gene; V was cut back by 3 bases and J by 2 bases. CDR3 protein: CASSATSNTGELFF. CDR3 coding DNA: TGTGCCAGCAGCGCGACTAGCAACACCGGGGAGCTGTTTTTT.

This chain uses TRBV6-1 with TRBJ1-5; 7 nucleotides agree with TRBD1. Germline CDR1 MNHNS, CDR2 SASEGT. Unmatched junction bases numbered 5, after V lost 6 bases and J lost 6 bases. The CDR3 totals 13 residues. As DNA, the CDR3 is TGTGCCAGCAGCCTCGACAGGGTTCAGCCCCAGCATTTT. It specifies CASSLDRVQPQHF.

The chain joins TRBV14 to TRBJ2-3; D gene ambiguous. Per germline, CDR1 SGHDN and CDR2 FVKESK. The CDR3 spans 17 residues. Trimming cost V 2 bases and J 1 base, with 16 bases left between them. The CDR3 coding sequence is TGTGCCAGCAGCCAATTTTTTAGAATCGGGCGCACAGATACGCAGTATTTT. It yields the protein CASSQFFRIGRTDTQYF.

This clone was seen once. The J gene is TRBJ2-7, the V gene TRBV2; TRBD1 agrees at 7 bases. CDR3 length: 13 residues. J gave up 2 bases and V 6 bases, and 4 bases lay outside the gene matches. In germline, CDR1 is SNHLY, CDR2 FYNNEI. Here the CDR3 DNA reads TGTGCCAGCAGGGGGACAGTCGCCTACGAGCAGTACTTC. Residues: CASRGTVAYEQYF.

This clone was counted a single time. The chain combines TRBV9 with TRBJ2-1, with 7 bases fitting TRBD2. Trimming took 3 bases from V and 6 from J; bases not matched to a gene: 6. The CDR3 is made up of 14 amino acids. CDR1 is SGDLS, CDR2 YYNGEE, per germline. CDR3 amino acids: CASSARLASNEQFF. In DNA, the CDR3 is TGTGCCAGCAGCGCCAGACTAGCCTCCAATGAGCAGTTCTTC.

For the CDR3, the DNA is TGTGCCAGCACTATCGGGACAGGGGGCGAGCAGTACTTC. Protein: CASTIGTGGEQYF. This chain links TRBV6-5 with TRBJ2-7; 11 bases match TRBD1. Germline V CDR1 and CDR2: MNHEY, SVGAGI. This CDR3 region has 13 residues. V dropped 7 bases and J dropped 6; count of bases not matched to a gene: 5.

The rearrangement uses TRBV28 and TRBJ2-7, with 9 bases lining up with TRBD1. Germline loops: CDR1 MDHEN, CDR2 SYDVKM. V trimming: 5 bases; J trimming: 4 bases; junction bases outside the gene matches: 9. This CDR3 is built from 15 residues. DNA for the CDR3: TGTGCCAGCAGTCCTCCGGGACAGGGTGATTACGAGCAGTACTTC. This encodes CASSPPGQGDYEQYF.

The V call is TRBV21-1, the J call TRBJ2-7; TRBD2, the table's D call, was not compared with the DNA. TRBV21-1 corresponds to a pseudogene. CDR3 size: 20 residues. The CDR3, as DNA: TGTGCCAGCAGCAACGACAAGGGACTAGCGGGGGACCTATACACCTACGAGCAGTACTTC. It codes for CASSNDKGLAGDLYTYEQYF.

This chain joins TRBV30 and TRBJ1-3; D gene ambiguous. In germline, CDR1 is GTSNPN, CDR2 SVGIG (reference sequence). V lost 0 bases and J lost 0, with 9 bases in between. The CDR3 spans 15 residues. The CDR3 region has the DNA TGTGCCTGGAGTGTTGGCAGCAGCTCTGGAAACACCATATATTTT. Translation gives CAWSVGSSSGNTIYF.